What follows are 19 T cell receptor beta chains derived from one specimen sequenced in a study of shared clonotypes between healthy human individuals. Profiling relied on immunoSEQ multiplex PCR, and the TCRdb table lists in-frame clones only, not all of them. The data contain over 850,000 clones, approximately 80% of them singletons. What was sequenced was memory CD4+ T cells from PBMCs. Subset given: CD45RA-negative fraction. The receptors here all came from a man between 18 and 35 years old in good health. Some clones in this sample may be carry-over from other donors' samples.

This clone was detected only a few times. The chain couples TRBV2 to TRBJ2-5; no clear D. Germline CDR1 is SNHLY and CDR2 is FYNNEI. The CDR3 length is 14 residues. Trimming stripped 7 bases from V and 0 bases from J, with 12 bases between. The CDR3 DNA is TGTGCCAGCAATCGTGACGTAAACCAAGAGACCCAGTACTTC. Its translation is CASNRDVNQETQYF.

This sequence joins TRBV28 and TRBJ1-4, with D unclear. This CDR3 comprises 13 residues. Germline V gives CDR1 MDHEN, CDR2 SYDVKM. Trimming removed 3 bases from V and 8 bases from J, with 10 bases in between. Written as DNA, the CDR3 is TGTGCCAGCAGTTTGAGGGCGGAAGAAAAACTGTTTTTT. This gives the protein CASSLRAEEKLFF.

To note about this clone: This likely reflects a read error, since a far larger clone is one base away. The same CDR3 arises from other DNA sequences in this sample as well. This chain connects TRBV7-9 to TRBJ2-1; TRBD2 matches at 8 bases. Germline-derived CDR1 and CDR2 are SEHNR and FQNEAQ (reference sequence). After removal of 1 base from V and 6 bases from J, the junction contained 2 bases not matched to a gene. The CDR3 totals 14 residues. CDR3 residues: CASSLGTSPNEQFF. CDR3 in DNA: TGTGCCAGCAGCTTAGGGACTAGCCCCAATGAGCAGTTCTTC.

This sequence joins TRBV28 and TRBJ2-5; D assignment may be TRBD1 or TRBD2 (6 bases each). The germline gives CDR1 MDHEN, CDR2 SYDVKM. The V end was cut by 4 bases, the J end by 1 base, with 19 bases between. The CDR3 contains 17 residues. The chain's CDR3 is CASSSLGGRAPQETQYF. Written as DNA, the CDR3 is TGTGCCAGCAGTTCCCTCGGGGGCAGGGCACCCCAAGAGACCCAGTACTTC. Combining the CDR3 with reference TRBV28 and TRBJ2-5 gives the whole variable domain DVKVTQSSRYLVKRTGEKVFLECVQDMDHENMFWYRQDPGLGLRLIYFSYDVKMKEKGDIPEGYSVSREKKERFSLILESASTNQTSMYLCASSSLGGRAPQETQYFGPGTRLLVL.

The chain employs TRBV21-1 and TRBJ2-7. TRBV21-1 constitutes a pseudogene. The CDR3 is made up of 15 amino acids. CDR3 amino acids: CASHKTGTILYEQYF. CDR3 DNA: TGTGCCAGCCATAAAACCGGGACCATATTATACGAGCAGTACTTC.

The chain links TRBV27 to TRBJ1-1; weak D call: TRBD1 (6 bases). V lost 2 bases, J lost 0 bases, and 13 bases lay in between. The CDR3 contains 16 residues. Per the germline V gene, CDR1 is MNHEY and CDR2 is SMNVEV (reference sequence). This CDR3 is CASSLRGTTLNTEAFF. For the CDR3, the DNA is TGTGCCAGCAGTTTAAGGGGGACCACCTTGAACACTGAAGCTTTCTTT.

The J gene is TRBJ1-3, the V gene TRBV6-5; TRBD1 might be the D (5 bases). The length of the CDR3 is 15 residues. Trimming took 8 bases from V and 0 from J, leaving 14 bases between them. The germline V gene encodes CDR1 MNHEY and CDR2 SVGAGI. This CDR3 reads CASESRAFSGNTIYF. The CDR3 DNA sequence: TGTGCCAGCGAAAGCAGGGCCTTCTCTGGAAACACCATATATTTT.

The CDR3 sequence: CASRKTGGLGGEKLFF. Here the CDR3 DNA reads TGTGCCAGCAGGAAGACAGGGGGCTTGGGAGGTGAAAAACTGTTTTTT. This sequence joins TRBV28 and TRBJ1-4; 10 bases match TRBD1. The germline CDR1 and CDR2 sequences are MDHEN and SYDVKM. V was clipped by 6 bases and J by 7 bases; unmatched bases: 11. CDR3 length: 16 residues.

This clone appeared many times. The CDR3 bases are TGTGCCTGGAAGTACGGTCTGAACACTGAAGCTTTCTTT. Translating gives CAWKYGLNTEAFF. This rearrangement joins TRBV30 to TRBJ1-1; no firm D call. This CDR3 contains 13 residues. Trimming left V 4 bases short and J 0 bases short, with 9 bases between. Per germline, CDR1 GTSNPN and CDR2 SVGIG (reference sequence).

The V and J genes are TRBV7-2 and TRBJ1-5; 7 bases agree with TRBD1. V lost 4 bases to trimming and J lost 3 bases; unmatched junction nucleotides: 3. From germline, CDR1 is SGHTA and CDR2 FQGNSA. CDR3 size: 14 residues. CDR3 loop: CASSSTGANQPQHF. The CDR3 DNA reads TGTGCCAGCAGCTCCACAGGGGCCAATCAGCCCCAGCATTTT. Filled out from reference TRBV7-2 and TRBJ1-5, the complete variable domain reads GAGVSQSPSNKVTEKGKDVELRCDPISGHTALYWYRQSLGQGLEFLIYFQGNSAPDKSGLPSDRFSAERTGGSVSTLTIQRTQQEDSAVYLCASSSTGANQPQHFGDGTRLSIL.

As to this clone: Its ends do not fully match the called genes, so a read error is possible. The chain uses TRBV14 and TRBJ2-7; D is uncertain. In germline, CDR1 is SGHDN, CDR2 FVKESK. The CDR3 runs 13 residues. The CDR3 nucleotides read TGTGCCAGCAGCAAAGACTGGGCGTACGAGCAGTACTTC. Its translation: CASSKDWAYEQYF.

V and J are TRBV7-2 and TRBJ1-2; D might be TRBD1 (5 bases). The CDR3 covers 13 residues. CDR1 SGHTA and CDR2 FQGNSA come from the germline V gene. V gave up 0 bases and J gave up 6 bases, with 8 bases separating them. CDR3 residues: CASSLAAGNGYTF. The CDR3 DNA is TGTGCCAGCAGCTTAGCGGCAGGGAATGGCTACACCTTC.

This chain's CDR3 is CASSLYWTGGSEQFF. CDR3 nucleotide sequence: TGCGCCAGCAGCTTGTATTGGACAGGGGGTAGTGAGCAGTTCTTC. J is TRBJ2-1 and V is TRBV5-1; 10 bases line up with TRBD1. CDR1 is SGHRS and CDR2 is YFSETQ in the germline V gene. V dropped 1 base and J dropped 9; count of bases not matched to a gene: 7. The CDR3 consists of 15 residues.

Comments on this clone: At one boundary the junction diverges from the germline segment, which might be a read error. This chain joins TRBV6-1 and TRBJ1-6; perhaps TRBD1 as D (5 bases). Per the germline V gene, CDR1 is MNHNS and CDR2 is SASEGT. The CDR3 is 15 residues long. The CDR3 DNA sequence: TGTGCCAGCAGTGCAGGGCCATTGGGTAATTCGCCCCTCCACTTT. Protein: CASSAGPLGNSPLHF.

The chain uses TRBV7-3 and TRBJ2-5; a weak D match, TRBD1 (6 bases). This CDR3 is 15 amino acids long. Trimming shortened V by 5 bases and J by 6 bases, and 19 bases separated the two germline ends. CDR1 SGHTA and CDR2 FQGTGA come from the germline V gene. CDR3: CASSPGVTVDQTQYF. The CDR3 nucleotides read TGTGCCAGCAGCCCAGGGGTTACCGTGGACCAGACCCAGTACTTC.

The chain combines TRBV18 with TRBJ1-1; 11 nucleotides agree with TRBD1. The germline gives CDR1 KGHSH, CDR2 LQKENI. There are 14 residues in the CDR3. V lost 3 bases and J lost 5; bases outside the gene matches: 2. The CDR3: CASSPDRGRTEAFF. The CDR3 coding sequence is TGTGCCAGCTCACCGGACAGGGGGCGGACTGAAGCTTTCTTT.

The V gene is TRBV14, the J gene TRBJ2-1; TRBD2 might be the D (6 bases). CDR1 is SGHDN and CDR2 is FVKESK in the germline V gene. CDR3 length: 20 amino acids. V was pared by 1 base and J by 0 bases, with 22 bases between. CDR3 in DNA: TGTGCCAGCAGCCAAGCCCTAGAGGGACTTCTCACTACCTCCTACAATGAGCAGTTCTTC. Protein: CASSQALEGLLTTSYNEQFF.

This chain connects TRBV10-3 to TRBJ2-1, with 10 nucleotides matching TRBD2. The CDR3 runs to 16 residues. The germline V gene encodes CDR1 ENHRY and CDR2 SYGVKD. V lost 7 bases to trimming and J lost 3 bases; unmatched junction nucleotides: 9. CDR3 sequence reads: CAITDLAGGHYNEQFF. The CDR3 DNA follows: TGTGCCATCACCGATTTAGCGGGAGGCCACTACAATGAGCAGTTCTTC.

The V call is TRBV5-4, the J call TRBJ2-7; TRBD2 aligns across 8 bases. The CDR3 has 19 amino acids. CDR1 and CDR2 (germline): SGHNT, YYREEE (reference sequence). After removal of 4 bases from V and 1 base from J, the junction contained 19 bases not matched to a gene. The CDR3 loop reads CASSQDGTRVRLKSYEQYF. The CDR3 DNA reads TGTGCCAGCAGCCAGGACGGGACTAGGGTAAGGTTAAAATCCTACGAGCAGTACTTC.